This TCR beta chain was found in a study of T cells in localized non-small cell lung cancer. Study observations and caveats: One tumor region alone was sequenced, and heterogeneity therefore remains possible.

Libraries were prepared by immunoSEQ multiplex PCR; TCRdb keeps only in-frame clonotypes and omits some of them. Here the sample spans tens of thousands of clones, about nine tenths being singletons. As for this clone: The target antigen is unknown.

The TCR originated in a male donor older than 55 with stage III lung adenocarcinoma. The sample in question was peripheral blood, obtained before any cancer treatment.

This CDR3 reads CASSIGGDTEAFF. The DNA of the CDR3 is TGCGCCAGCAGCATTGGCGGGGACACTGAAGCTTTCTTT. The gene calls are TRBV5-1 and TRBJ1-1, with unresolved D. This CDR3 has 13 residues. The V gene's germline CDR1 is SGHRS and CDR2 YFSETQ. The V and J ends lost 4 bases and 3 bases respectively, with 10 bases between them. The whole variable domain, filled in from reference TRBV5-1 and TRBJ1-1, reads KAGVTQTPRYLIKTRGQQVTLSCSPISGHRSVSWYQQTPGQGLQFLFEYFSETQRNKGNFPGRFSGRQFSNSRSEMNVSTLELGDSALYLCASSIGGDTEAFFGQGTRLTVV.